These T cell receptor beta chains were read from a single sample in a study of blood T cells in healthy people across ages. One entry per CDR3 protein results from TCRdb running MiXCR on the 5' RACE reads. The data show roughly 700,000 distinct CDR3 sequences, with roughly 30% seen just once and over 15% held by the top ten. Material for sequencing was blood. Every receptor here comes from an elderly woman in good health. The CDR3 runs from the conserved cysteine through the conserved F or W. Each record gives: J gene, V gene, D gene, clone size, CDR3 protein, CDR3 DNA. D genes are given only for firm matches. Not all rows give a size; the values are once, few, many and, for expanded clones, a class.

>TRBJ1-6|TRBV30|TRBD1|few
CAWGPTGASPLHF
TGTGCCTGGGGCCCCACAGGGGCATCACCCCTCCACTTT
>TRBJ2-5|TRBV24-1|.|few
CATSVSAITGETQYF
TGTGCCACCAGTGTCTCGGCGATTACCGGGGAGACCCAGTACTTC
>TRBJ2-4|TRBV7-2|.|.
CASVGDIGDSLAKNTQYF
TGTGCCAGCGTAGGGGATATAGGGGATTCCTTAGCCAAAAACACTCAGTACTTC
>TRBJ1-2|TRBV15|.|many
CATSRERGSFYGYTF
TGTGCCACCAGCAGAGAGAGGGGCTCCTTCTATGGCTACACCTTC
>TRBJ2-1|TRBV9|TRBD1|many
CASSYRDSSYNEQFF
TGTGCCAGCAGCTACCGGGACAGCTCCTACAATGAGCAGTTCTTC
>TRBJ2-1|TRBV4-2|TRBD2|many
CASSPGLANNEQFF
TGTGCCAGCAGCCCGGGACTAGCTAACAATGAGCAGTTCTTC
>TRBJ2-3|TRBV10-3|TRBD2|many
CAIKLGGTSTDTQYF
TGTGCCATCAAGCTCGGGGGGACCAGCACAGATACGCAGTATTTT
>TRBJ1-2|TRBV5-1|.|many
CASRLSSGSSGGYTF
TGCGCCAGCAGGCTGAGTTCAGGGTCCAGTGGTGGCTACACCTTC
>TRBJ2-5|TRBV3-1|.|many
CASSPLDRLETQYF
TGTGCCAGCAGCCCCTTAGACAGGCTCGAGACCCAGTACTTC
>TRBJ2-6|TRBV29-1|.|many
CSVEGAGANVLTF
TGCAGCGTTGAGGGGGCTGGGGCCAACGTCCTGACTTTC
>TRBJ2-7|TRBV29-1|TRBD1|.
CSGRTGLTLYEQYF
TGCAGCGGGCGGACAGGGTTGACCCTTTACGAGCAGTACTTC
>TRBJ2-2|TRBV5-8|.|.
CASSLKPLVGGELFF
TGTGCCAGCAGCTTGAAGCCCTTGGTCGGCGGGGAGCTGTTTTTT
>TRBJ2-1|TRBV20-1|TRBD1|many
CSARDHRGYNEQFF
TGCAGTGCTAGAGATCACAGGGGCTACAATGAGCAGTTCTTC
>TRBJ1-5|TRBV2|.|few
CASRGMNNQPQHF
TGTGCCAGCAGGGGAATGAACAATCAGCCCCAGCATTTT
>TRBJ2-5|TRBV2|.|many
CASSDSELETQYF
TGTGCCAGCAGTGATTCGGAGTTGGAGACCCAGTACTTC
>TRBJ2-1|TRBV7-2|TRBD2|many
CASSFSGTSGFRPRLFF
TGTGCCAGCAGCTTTAGCGGGACTAGCGGTTTTCGTCCCAGGCTGTTCTTC
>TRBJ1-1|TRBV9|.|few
CASSTGQRTEAFF
TGTGCCAGCAGCACCGGTCAGCGCACTGAAGCTTTCTTT
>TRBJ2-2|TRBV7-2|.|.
CASSSLNTGELFF
TGTGCCAGCAGCTCGCTGAACACCGGGGAGCTGTTTTTT
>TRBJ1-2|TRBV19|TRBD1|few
CASSTDREDHGYTF
TGTGCCAGTAGCACCGACAGGGAGGACCATGGCTACACCTTC
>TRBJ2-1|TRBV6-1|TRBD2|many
CASSEATGTVGGNEQFF
TGTGCCAGCAGTGAAGCGACCGGGACGGTCGGGGGGAATGAGCAGTTCTTC
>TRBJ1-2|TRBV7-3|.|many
CASSPTASNYGYTF
TGTGCCAGCAGCCCCACAGCCTCTAACTATGGCTACACCTTC
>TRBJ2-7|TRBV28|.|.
CASSVPLVSYEQYF
TGTGCCAGCAGTGTGCCTCTAGTGTCGTACGAGCAGTACTTC
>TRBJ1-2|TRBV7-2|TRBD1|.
CASSWGGQGYTF
TGTGCCAGCAGCTGGGGGGGACAGGGCTACACCTTC
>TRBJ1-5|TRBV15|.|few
CATNPGGADQPQHF
TGTGCCACCAATCCGGGGGGCGCGGACCAGCCCCAGCATTTT
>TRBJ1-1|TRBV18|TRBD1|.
CASSPQGAQGEAFF
TGTGCCAGCTCACCTCAGGGGGCGCAGGGTGAAGCTTTCTTT
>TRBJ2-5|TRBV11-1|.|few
CASGFGSRETQYF
TGTGCCAGCGGCTTTGGTAGTCGAGAGACCCAGTACTTC
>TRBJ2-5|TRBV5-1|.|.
CASSQKWLGSGTGDQETQYF
TGCGCCAGCAGCCAGAAGTGGCTCGGTTCGGGCACAGGAGACCAAGAGACCCAGTACTTC
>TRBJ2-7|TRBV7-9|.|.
CASSIRTDAYEQYF
TGTGCCAGCAGCATACGGACCGACGCCTACGAGCAGTACTTC
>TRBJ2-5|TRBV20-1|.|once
CSARAKGWTQYF
TGCAGTGCTAGAGCCAAGGGGTGGACCCAGTACTTC
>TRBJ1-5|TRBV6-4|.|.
CASSLKALHNQPQHF
TGTGCCAGCAGTTTGAAGGCCCTACACAATCAGCCCCAGCATTTT
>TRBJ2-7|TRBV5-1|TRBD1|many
CASSFRDSQPLYEQYF
TGCGCCAGCAGCTTCAGGGACAGCCAACCCCTCTACGAGCAGTACTTC
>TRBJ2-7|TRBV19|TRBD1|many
CASSMTGGSEQYF
TGTGCCAGTAGTATGACAGGGGGATCCGAGCAGTACTTC
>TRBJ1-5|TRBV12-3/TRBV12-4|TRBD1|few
CASSRGTGGILGRQPQHF
TGTGCCAGCAGTCGGGGGACAGGGGGGATCTTGGGACGTCAGCCCCAGCATTTT
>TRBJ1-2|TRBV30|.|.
CAWNLGAYGYTF
TGTGCCTGGAATTTAGGGGCGTATGGCTACACCTTC
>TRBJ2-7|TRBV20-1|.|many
CSARGTYEQYF
TGCAGTGCTAGAGGGACCTACGAGCAGTACTTC
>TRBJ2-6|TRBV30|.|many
CAWSADSGANVLTF
TGTGCCTGGAGTGCGGACTCTGGGGCCAACGTCCTGACTTTC
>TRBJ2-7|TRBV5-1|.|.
CASSPGEQGYEQYF
TGCGCCAGCAGCCCCGGGGAGCAAGGGTACGAGCAGTACTTC
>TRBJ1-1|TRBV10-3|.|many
CAIRKTENTEAFF
TGTGCCATCAGGAAGACAGAGAACACTGAAGCTTTCTTT
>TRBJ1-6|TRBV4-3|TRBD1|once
CASSLDRGQNSPLHF
TGCGCCAGCAGCCTCGACAGGGGGCAGAATTCACCCCTCCACTTT
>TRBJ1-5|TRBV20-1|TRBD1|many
CSALHQGGNQPQHF
TGCAGTGCTTTACACCAGGGGGGCAATCAGCCCCAGCATTTT
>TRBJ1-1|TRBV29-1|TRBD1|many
CSVFETGGSTEAFF
TGCAGCGTTTTCGAGACAGGGGGGAGCACTGAAGCTTTCTTT
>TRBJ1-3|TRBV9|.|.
CASSVGRGGGGNTIYF
TGTGCCAGCAGCGTAGGACGCGGAGGAGGCGGAAACACCATATATTTT
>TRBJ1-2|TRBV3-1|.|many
CASSQEKNYGYTF
TGTGCCAGCAGCCAAGAGAAGAACTATGGCTACACCTTC
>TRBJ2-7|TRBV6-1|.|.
CASRETHFGTTDEQYF
TGTGCCAGCAGGGAGACTCACTTCGGGACGACAGACGAGCAGTACTTC
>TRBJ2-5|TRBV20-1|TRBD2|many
CSARTGGGRETQYF
TGCAGTGCTAGAACGGGAGGGGGAAGAGAGACCCAGTACTTC
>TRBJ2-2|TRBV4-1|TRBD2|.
CTSSQVLAGPRELFF
TGCACCAGCAGCCAAGTATTAGCGGGGCCTCGGGAGCTGTTTTTT
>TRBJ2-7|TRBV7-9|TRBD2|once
CASSLQREAAYEQYF
TGTGCCAGCAGCTTACAGCGGGAGGCCGCCTACGAGCAGTACTTC
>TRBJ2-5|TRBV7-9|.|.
CASSLAPAVGETQYF
TGTGCCAGCAGCTTAGCGCCGGCCGTCGGGGAGACCCAGTACTTC
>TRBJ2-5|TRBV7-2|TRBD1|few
CASSQGQRQETQYF
TGTGCCAGCAGCCAGGGACAGCGACAAGAGACCCAGTACTTC
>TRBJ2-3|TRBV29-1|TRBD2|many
CSSRTSGGADTQYF
TGCAGTTCGCGGACTAGCGGGGGGGCAGATACGCAGTATTTT